These 15 T cell receptor beta chains originate from one sample sequenced in a study of T cells after yellow fever vaccination (dated by TCRdb to between 2018 and 2021). The treatment or condition label, read with the paper, signifies: live attenuated yellow fever vaccine strain. Preparation of the library involved 5' RACE. The sequencing machine was an Illumina HiSeq 2500. The public sequencing data were trimmed at Q25 with fastp and processed into clonotypes with MiXCR by TCRdb, which kept only in-frame beta chains. Entries are consolidated by CDR3 protein sequence, retaining the most common genes and DNA. In all, the sample holds a few hundred thousand distinct CDR3 sequences, and roughly a sixth of those were seen once. The top ten clones comprise 15% to 20% of the sample. Specimen: PBMCs, collected 5 to 6 days after the first yellow fever vaccination. The origin of the receptors is a young man who received the YFV17D yellow fever vaccine.

The sample holds a few counts of this clonotype. V gene TRBV3-1 combines with J gene TRBJ2-7; perhaps TRBD1 as D (6 bases). The CDR3 length is 14 residues. In germline, CDR1 is LGHDT, CDR2 YNNKEL (reference sequence). The V end lost 6 bases, the J end lost 1 base, and 13 bases lay between the germline ends. The CDR3 DNA follows: TGTGCCAGCAGTCTAGACAGGAATTCCTACGAGCAGTACTTC. Translation gives CASSLDRNSYEQYF.

This clonotype was counted only a few times. V usage is TRBV2 and J usage is TRBJ1-4; unclear D gene. V was shortened by 3 bases and J by 4 bases, with 3 bases between the two germline ends. The CDR3 length is 12 residues. CDR1 and CDR2 from the germline V gene are SNHLY and FYNNEI. The CDR3 protein is CASSEVNEKLFF. The DNA for the CDR3 is TGTGCCAGCAGTGAGGTTAATGAAAAACTGTTTTTT.

V gene TRBV27 combines with J gene TRBJ2-3; D is ambiguous. The CDR3 sequence is 15 residues long. Germline V CDR1 and CDR2: MNHEY, SMNVEV (reference sequence). V was pared by 2 bases and J by 1 base, with 10 bases between. CDR3 nucleotides: TGTGCCAGCAGTTTAGGGGTTCGTGGCACAGATACGCAGTATTTT. Its translation is CASSLGVRGTDTQYF.

This rearrangement joins TRBV18 to TRBJ1-1; TRBD1 matches at 7 bases. This CDR3 contains 14 residues. CDR1 and CDR2 from the germline V gene are KGHSH and LQKENI. V lost 2 bases to trimming and J lost 4 bases; unmatched junction nucleotides: 4. The DNA of the CDR3 is TGTGCCAGCTCACCAGAGGGGGCTCGCACTGAAGCTTTCTTT. It is translated as CASSPEGARTEAFF.

In its sample, this clonotype was seen a few times. The V call is TRBV7-9, the J call TRBJ2-1, with 9 nucleotides matching TRBD2. The germline CDR1 and CDR2 sequences are SEHNR and FQNEAQ (reference sequence). The CDR3 runs 15 residues. The V and J ends lost 4 bases and 6 bases, in that order; junction bases with no gene match: 7. The CDR3 protein is CASSWESGGSNEQFF. CDR3 DNA: TGTGCCAGCAGCTGGGAGAGCGGGGGGAGCAATGAGCAGTTCTTC.

There are a few counts of this clonotype. The genes are TRBV12-3 or TRBV12-4 and TRBJ1-5, with D possibly being TRBD1 (6 bases). The V and J ends lost 5 bases and 2 bases respectively, with 13 bases between them. The CDR3 spans 15 residues. For the CDR3, the DNA is TGTGCCAGCAGTCCCCGGGAGGGGGGCAATCAGCCCCAGCATTTT. The encoded protein is CASSPREGGNQPQHF.

The chain joins TRBV25-1 to TRBJ2-5; possibly TRBD1 or TRBD2 for D (6 bases each). Germline V CDR1 and CDR2: MGHDK, SYGVNS. The V end lost 4 bases, the J end lost 3 bases, and 12 bases lay between the germline ends. CDR3 length equals 14 residues. The CDR3 sequence is CASSVGGPEETQYF. CDR3 sequence (DNA): TGTGCCAGCAGTGTGGGGGGCCCTGAAGAGACCCAGTACTTC.

V and J are TRBV12-5 and TRBJ2-5; D gene uncertain. There are 15 residues in the CDR3. The V gene's germline CDR1 is LGHNT and CDR2 FRNRAP. Deletions cut 5 bases from V and 9 bases from J, with 22 bases between. The CDR3 reads CASGNAPDLGMPQYF. The CDR3 bases are TGTGCTAGTGGTAACGCCCCGGATTTAGGAATGCCCCAGTACTTC.

V usage is TRBV4-1 and J usage is TRBJ2-5; TRBD2 agrees at 9 bases. The V gene end was trimmed by 1 base and the J gene end by 1 base; junction bases not matched to a gene: 4. Germline-derived CDR1 and CDR2 are MGHRA and YSYEKL. This CDR3 contains 16 residues. The CDR3 bases are TGCGCCAGCAGCCAAGTCATAGCGGGGGCCCAAGAGACCCAGTACTTC. Protein product: CASSQVIAGAQETQYF.

The chain couples TRBV12-3 or TRBV12-4 to TRBJ2-1; D not certain. The CDR3 is made up of 12 amino acids. The V end lost 1 base, the J end lost 10 bases, and 8 bases lay between the germline ends. The DNA of the CDR3 is TGTGCCAGCAGTTTAGGCCGGGCGGAGCAGTTCTTC. This encodes CASSLGRAEQFF.

This clonotype was counted at least ten times. V usage is TRBV4-3 and J usage is TRBJ2-3, with no clear D. This CDR3 region has 16 residues. CDR1 is LGHNA, CDR2 YSLEER, per germline. Trimming stripped 0 bases from V and 2 bases from J, with 12 bases between. The CDR3 nucleotides read TGCGCCAGCAGCCAAGACGCCGGCGGATCCACAGATACGCAGTATTTT. Translating it yields CASSQDAGGSTDTQYF.

In this sample, this clonotype turned up a few times. V and J are TRBV30 and TRBJ1-1; 8 bases line up with TRBD1. Per germline, CDR1 GTSNPN and CDR2 SVGIG (reference sequence). This CDR3 spans 17 amino acids. Trimming cost V 2 bases and J 3 bases; bases outside gene matches: 14. CDR3 bases: TGTGCCTGGAGTAAGGACAGGGTGCCTCGGCCGGACACTGAAGCTTTCTTT. Amino acid sequence: CAWSKDRVPRPDTEAFF.

V is TRBV4-1 and J is TRBJ2-5; possibly TRBD1 or TRBD2 for D (6 bases each). The CDR3 totals 15 residues. The V end lost 1 base, the J end lost 5 bases, and 14 bases lay between the germline ends. The germline gives CDR1 MGHRA, CDR2 YSYEKL. CDR3 in DNA: TGCGCCAGCAGCCAAGGCCCCGGGGGCTATGAGACCCAGTACTTC. Translation gives CASSQGPGGYETQYF.

The V and J genes are TRBV12-3 or TRBV12-4 and TRBJ2-1; D may be TRBD2 (5 bases). CDR3 length: 15 residues. The germline V and J ends were trimmed by 6 bases and 0 bases, with 12 bases remaining between them. The CDR3 spells CASSIPGSSYNEQFF. The CDR3 DNA is TGTGCCAGCAGCATCCCGGGGAGCTCCTACAATGAGCAGTTCTTC.

The chain carries TRBV7-3 and TRBJ1-1; tentatively, D is TRBD1 (5 bases). V was clipped by 1 base and J by 4 bases, with 10 bases between them. Germline loops: CDR1 SGHTA, CDR2 FQGTGA. The CDR3 sequence is 14 residues long. The CDR3 DNA reads as TGTGCCAGCAGCTTAAATCCAGGGCTCACTGAAGCTTTCTTT. This gives the protein CASSLNPGLTEAFF.